This T cell receptor beta chain is from a study of blood T cell repertoires in COVID-19. Overall study context: PBMCs, B-cell-depleted T cells, or T cells provided the cDNA or gDNA that made up the material.

The protocol was immunoSEQ multiplex PCR, while the TCRdb copy is restricted to in-frame clones and leaves out a portion. This table holds some 120,000 clones, 85% to 90% found once. Sequencing was carried out using peripheral blood. The receptor's source is a man aged 65 to 79 with active or convalescent COVID-19.

In DNA form, the CDR3 reads TGTGCCAGCACGGGTGGGTCCCCCTACGAGCAGTACTTC. It is translated as CASTGGSPYEQYF. V usage is TRBV28 and J usage is TRBJ2-7; no clear D. V gave up 7 bases and J gave up 2 bases, with 12 bases separating them. Germline CDR1 is MDHEN and CDR2 is SYDVKM. The length of the CDR3 is 13 residues. Based on the CDR3 plus reference TRBV28 and TRBJ2-7, the full variable domain is DVKVTQSSRYLVKRTGEKVFLECVQDMDHENMFWYRQDPGLGLRLIYFSYDVKMKEKGDIPEGYSVSREKKERFSLILESASTNQTSMYLCASTGGSPYEQYFGPGTRLTVT.